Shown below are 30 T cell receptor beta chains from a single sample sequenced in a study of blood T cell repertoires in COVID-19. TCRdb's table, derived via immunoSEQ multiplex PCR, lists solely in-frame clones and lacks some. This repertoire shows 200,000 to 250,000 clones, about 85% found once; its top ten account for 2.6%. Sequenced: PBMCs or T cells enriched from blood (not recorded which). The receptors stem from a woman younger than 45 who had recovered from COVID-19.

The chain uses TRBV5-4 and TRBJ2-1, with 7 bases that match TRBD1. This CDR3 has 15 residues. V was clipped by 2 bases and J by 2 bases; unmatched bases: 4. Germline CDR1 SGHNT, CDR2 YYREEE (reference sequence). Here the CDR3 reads CASSLRDSPYNEQFF. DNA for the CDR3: TGTGCCAGCAGCTTAAGGGACAGTCCCTACAATGAGCAGTTCTTC. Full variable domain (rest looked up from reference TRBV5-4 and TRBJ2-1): ETGVTQSPTHLIKTRGQQVTLRCSSQSGHNTVSWYQQALGQGPQFIFQYYREEENGRGNFPPRFSGLQFPNYSSELNVNALELDDSALYLCASSLRDSPYNEQFFGPGTRLTVL.

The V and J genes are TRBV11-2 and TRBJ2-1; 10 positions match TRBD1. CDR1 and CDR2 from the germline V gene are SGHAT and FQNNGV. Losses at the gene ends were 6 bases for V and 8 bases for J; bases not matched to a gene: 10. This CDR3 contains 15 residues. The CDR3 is CASSLGTGDLYEQFF. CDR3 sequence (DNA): TGTGCCAGCAGTCTAGGGACAGGGGATCTTTATGAGCAGTTCTTC.

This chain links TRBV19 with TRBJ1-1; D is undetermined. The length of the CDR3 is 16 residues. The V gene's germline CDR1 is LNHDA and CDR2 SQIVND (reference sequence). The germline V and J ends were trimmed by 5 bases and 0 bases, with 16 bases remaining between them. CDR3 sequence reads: CASSYHLGRLNTEAFF. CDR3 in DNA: TGTGCCAGTAGTTACCACCTGGGCAGGTTGAACACTGAAGCTTTCTTT.

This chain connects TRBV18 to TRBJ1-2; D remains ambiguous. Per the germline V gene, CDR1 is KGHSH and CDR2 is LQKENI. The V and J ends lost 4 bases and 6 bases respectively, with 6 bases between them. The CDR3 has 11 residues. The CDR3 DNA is TGTGCCAGCTCACAAACAGATGGCTACACCTTC. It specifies CASSQTDGYTF.

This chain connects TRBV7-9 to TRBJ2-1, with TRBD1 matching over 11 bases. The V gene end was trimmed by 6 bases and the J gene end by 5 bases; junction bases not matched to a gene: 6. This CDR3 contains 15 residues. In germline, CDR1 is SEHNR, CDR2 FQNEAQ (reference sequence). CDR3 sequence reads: CASRVGTGGHNEQFF. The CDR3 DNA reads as TGTGCCAGCAGGGTAGGGACAGGGGGACACAATGAGCAGTTCTTC. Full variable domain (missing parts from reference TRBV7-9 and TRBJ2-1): DTGVSQNPRHKITKRGQNVTFRCDPISEHNRLYWYRQTLGQGPEFLTYFQNEAQLEKSRLLSDRFSAERPKGSFSTLEIQRTEQGDSAMYLCASRVGTGGHNEQFFGPGTRLTVL.

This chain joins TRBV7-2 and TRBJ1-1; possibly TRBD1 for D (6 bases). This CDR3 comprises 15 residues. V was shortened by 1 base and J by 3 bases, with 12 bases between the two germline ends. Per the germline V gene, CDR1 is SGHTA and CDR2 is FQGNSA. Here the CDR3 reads CASSLVGGADTEAFF. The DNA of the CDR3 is TGTGCCAGCAGCTTAGTTGGGGGGGCGGACACTGAAGCTTTCTTT. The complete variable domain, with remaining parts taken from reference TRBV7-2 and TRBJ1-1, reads GAGVSQSPSNKVTEKGKDVELRCDPISGHTALYWYRQSLGQGLEFLIYFQGNSAPDKSGLPSDRFSAERTGGSVSTLTIQRTQQEDSAVYLCASSLVGGADTEAFFGQGTRLTVV.

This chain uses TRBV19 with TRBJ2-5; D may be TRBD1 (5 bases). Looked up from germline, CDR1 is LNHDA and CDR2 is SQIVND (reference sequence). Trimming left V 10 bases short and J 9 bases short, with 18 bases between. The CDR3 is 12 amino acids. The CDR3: CATPGKVRAQYF. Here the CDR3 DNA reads TGTGCCACCCCAGGGAAGGTTAGGGCCCAGTACTTC.

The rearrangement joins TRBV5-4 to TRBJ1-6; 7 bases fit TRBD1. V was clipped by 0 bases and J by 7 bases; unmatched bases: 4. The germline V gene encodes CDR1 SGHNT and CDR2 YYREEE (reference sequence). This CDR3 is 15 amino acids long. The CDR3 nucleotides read TGTGCCAGCAGCTTGGAAGGGGGACAGAATTCACCCCTCCACTTT. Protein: CASSLEGGQNSPLHF.

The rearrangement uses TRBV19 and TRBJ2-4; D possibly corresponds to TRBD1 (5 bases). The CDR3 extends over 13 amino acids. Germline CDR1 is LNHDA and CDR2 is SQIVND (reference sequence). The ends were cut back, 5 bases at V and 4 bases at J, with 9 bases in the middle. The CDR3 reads CASSGADKNIQYF. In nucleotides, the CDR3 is TGTGCCAGTAGTGGGGCAGATAAAAACATTCAGTACTTC.

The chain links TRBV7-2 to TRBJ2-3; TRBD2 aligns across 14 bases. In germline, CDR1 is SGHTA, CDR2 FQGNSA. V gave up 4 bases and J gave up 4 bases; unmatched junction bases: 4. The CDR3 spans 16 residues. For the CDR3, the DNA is TGTGCCAGCAGCTCAACGGGACTAGCGGGGGCAGATACGCAGTATTTT. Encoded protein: CASSSTGLAGADTQYF.

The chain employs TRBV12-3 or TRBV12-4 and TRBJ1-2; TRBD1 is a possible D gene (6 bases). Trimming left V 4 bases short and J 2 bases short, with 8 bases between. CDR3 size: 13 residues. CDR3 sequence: CASSSTGNYGYTF. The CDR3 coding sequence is TGTGCCAGCAGTTCCACAGGGAACTATGGCTACACCTTC.

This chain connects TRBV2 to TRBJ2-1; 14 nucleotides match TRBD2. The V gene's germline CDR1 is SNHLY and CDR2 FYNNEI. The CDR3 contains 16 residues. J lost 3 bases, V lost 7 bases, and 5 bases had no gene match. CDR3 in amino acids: CASISGLAGVYNEQFF. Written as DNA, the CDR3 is TGTGCCAGCATATCGGGACTAGCGGGGGTCTACAATGAGCAGTTCTTC.

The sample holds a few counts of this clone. CDR3 in amino acids: CASSEAGQTMNTEAFF. The CDR3 nucleotides are TGTGCCAGCAGTGAAGCGGGACAGACAATGAACACTGAAGCTTTCTTT. The chain couples TRBV6-1 to TRBJ1-1; 7 nucleotides match TRBD1. CDR1 and CDR2 (germline): MNHNS, SASEGT. V dropped 0 bases and J dropped 0; count of bases not matched to a gene: 4. The CDR3 runs to 16 residues.

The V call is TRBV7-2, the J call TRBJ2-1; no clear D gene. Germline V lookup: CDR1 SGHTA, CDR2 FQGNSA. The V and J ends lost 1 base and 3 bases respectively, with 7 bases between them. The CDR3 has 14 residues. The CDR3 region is CASSLVPHYNEQFF. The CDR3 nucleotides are TGTGCCAGCAGCTTAGTGCCACACTACAATGAGCAGTTCTTC.

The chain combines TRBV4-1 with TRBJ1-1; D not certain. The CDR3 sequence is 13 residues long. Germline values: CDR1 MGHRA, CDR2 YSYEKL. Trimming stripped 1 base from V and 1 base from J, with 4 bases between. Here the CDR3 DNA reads TGCGCCAGCAGCCAAGGTAAGAACACTGAAGCTTTCTTT. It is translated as CASSQGKNTEAFF.

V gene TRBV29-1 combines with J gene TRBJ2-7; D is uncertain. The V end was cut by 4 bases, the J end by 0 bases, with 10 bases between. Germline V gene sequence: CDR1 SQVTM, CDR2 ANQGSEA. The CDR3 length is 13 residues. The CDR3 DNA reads TGCAGCGTTGGGCAAACGGGCTCCTACGAGCAGTACTTC. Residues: CSVGQTGSYEQYF.

The CDR3 region has the DNA TGTGCCAGCAGCCAGACAGGGGGGAATTCACCCCTCCACTTT. This translates into CASSQTGGNSPLHF. The chain couples TRBV7-2 to TRBJ1-6; 9 positions agree with TRBD1. Per germline, CDR1 SGHTA and CDR2 FQGNSA. The ends lost 5 bases at V and 7 bases at J; junction bases unmatched: 3. This CDR3 contains 14 residues.

CDR3 amino acids: CASSLPKGPNEKLFF. CDR3 bases: TGTGCCAGCAGCTTACCTAAGGGGCCCAATGAAAAACTGTTTTTT. The genes are TRBV11-2 and TRBJ1-4; a possible D gene is TRBD1 (5 bases). V was cut by 2 bases and J by 5 bases, with 12 bases left in between. The CDR3 runs to 15 residues. Germline loops: CDR1 SGHAT, CDR2 FQNNGV.

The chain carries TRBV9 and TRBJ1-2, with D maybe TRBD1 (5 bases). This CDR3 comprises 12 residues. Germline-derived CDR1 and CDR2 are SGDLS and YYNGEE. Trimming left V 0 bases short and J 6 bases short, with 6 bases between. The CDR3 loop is CASSVEGDGYTF. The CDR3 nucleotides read TGTGCCAGCAGCGTAGAAGGGGATGGCTACACCTTC.

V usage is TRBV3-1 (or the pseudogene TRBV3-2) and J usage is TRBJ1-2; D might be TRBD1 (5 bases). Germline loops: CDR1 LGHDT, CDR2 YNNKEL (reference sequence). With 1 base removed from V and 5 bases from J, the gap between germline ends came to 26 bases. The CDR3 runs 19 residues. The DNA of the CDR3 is TGTGCCAGCAGCCAAGGAAGGACCTTTAGGGGATTATCCGATTATGGCTACACCTTC. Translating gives CASSQGRTFRGLSDYGYTF.

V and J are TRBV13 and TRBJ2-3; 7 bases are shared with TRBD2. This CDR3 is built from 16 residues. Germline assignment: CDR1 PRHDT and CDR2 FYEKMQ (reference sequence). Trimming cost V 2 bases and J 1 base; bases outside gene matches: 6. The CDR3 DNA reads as TGTGCCAGCAGCTTAAACCCGGGGGGACGCACAGATACGCAGTATTTT. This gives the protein CASSLNPGGRTDTQYF.

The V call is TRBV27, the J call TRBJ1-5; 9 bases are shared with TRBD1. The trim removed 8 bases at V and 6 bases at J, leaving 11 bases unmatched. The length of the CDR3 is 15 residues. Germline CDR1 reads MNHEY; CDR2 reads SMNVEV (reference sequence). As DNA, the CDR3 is TGTGCCAGCTCAAATTACAGGGGGCAAGGTCAGCCCCAGCATTTT. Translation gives CASSNYRGQGQPQHF.

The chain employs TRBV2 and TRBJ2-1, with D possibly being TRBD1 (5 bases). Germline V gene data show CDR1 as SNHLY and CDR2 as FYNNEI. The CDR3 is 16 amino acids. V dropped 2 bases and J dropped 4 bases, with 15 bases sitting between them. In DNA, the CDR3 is TGTGCCAGCAGTGAATCGGAAGGTAGGGGTTACAATGAGCAGTTCTTC. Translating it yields CASSESEGRGYNEQFF.

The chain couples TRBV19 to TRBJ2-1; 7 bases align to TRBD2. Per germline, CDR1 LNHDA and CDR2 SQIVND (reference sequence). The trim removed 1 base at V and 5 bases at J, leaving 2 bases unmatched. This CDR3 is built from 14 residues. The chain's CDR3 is CASSIAGTNNEQFF. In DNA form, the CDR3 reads TGTGCCAGTAGTATAGCTGGGACTAACAATGAGCAGTTCTTC.

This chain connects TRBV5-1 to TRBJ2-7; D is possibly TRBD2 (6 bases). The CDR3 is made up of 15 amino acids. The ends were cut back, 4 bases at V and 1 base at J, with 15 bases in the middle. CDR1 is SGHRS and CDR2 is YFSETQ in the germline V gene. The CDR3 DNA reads TGCGCCAGCAGCGGGGGGTCCATCGGGTCCTACGAGCAGTACTTC. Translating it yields CASSGGSIGSYEQYF.

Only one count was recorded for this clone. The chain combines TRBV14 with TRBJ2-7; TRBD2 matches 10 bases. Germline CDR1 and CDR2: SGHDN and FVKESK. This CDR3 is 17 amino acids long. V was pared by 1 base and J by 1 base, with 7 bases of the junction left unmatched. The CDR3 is CASSQVPSGGASYEQYF. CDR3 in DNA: TGTGCCAGCAGCCAAGTCCCAAGCGGGGGGGCATCCTACGAGCAGTACTTC. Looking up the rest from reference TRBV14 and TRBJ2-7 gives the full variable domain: EAGVTQFPSHSVIEKGQTVTLRCDPISGHDNLYWYRRVMGKEIKFLLHFVKESKQDESGMPNNRFLAERTGGTYSTLKVQPAELEDSGVYFCASSQVPSGGASYEQYFGPGTRLTVT.

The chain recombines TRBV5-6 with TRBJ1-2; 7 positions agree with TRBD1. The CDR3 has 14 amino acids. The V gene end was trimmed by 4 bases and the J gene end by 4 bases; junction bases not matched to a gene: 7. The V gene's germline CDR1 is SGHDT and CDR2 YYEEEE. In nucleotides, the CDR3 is TGTGCCAGCAGCATCGGGACAGCGGTCTATGGCTACACCTTC. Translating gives CASSIGTAVYGYTF.

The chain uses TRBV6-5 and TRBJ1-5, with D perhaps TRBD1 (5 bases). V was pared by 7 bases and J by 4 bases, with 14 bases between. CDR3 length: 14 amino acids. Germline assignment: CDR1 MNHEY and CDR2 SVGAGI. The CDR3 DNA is TGTGCCAGCATTTGGTCAGACAGTAATCAGCCCCAGCATTTT. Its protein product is CASIWSDSNQPQHF.

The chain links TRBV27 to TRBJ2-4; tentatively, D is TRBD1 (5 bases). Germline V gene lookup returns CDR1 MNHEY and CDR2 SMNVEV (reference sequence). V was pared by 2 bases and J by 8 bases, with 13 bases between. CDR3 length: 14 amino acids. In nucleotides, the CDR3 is TGTGCCAGCAGTTTAACGACAGACGCGGACATTCAGTACTTC. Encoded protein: CASSLTTDADIQYF.

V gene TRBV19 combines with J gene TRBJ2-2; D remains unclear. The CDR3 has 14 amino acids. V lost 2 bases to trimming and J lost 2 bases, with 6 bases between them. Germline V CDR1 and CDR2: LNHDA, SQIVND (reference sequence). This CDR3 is CASSIQVNTGELFF. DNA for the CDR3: TGTGCCAGTAGTATACAGGTTAACACCGGGGAGCTGTTTTTT. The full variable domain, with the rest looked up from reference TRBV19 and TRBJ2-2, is DGGITQSPKYLFRKEGQNVTLSCEQNLNHDAMYWYRQDPGQGLRLIYYSQIVNDFQKGDIAEGYSVSREKKESFPLTVTSAQKNPTAFYLCASSIQVNTGELFFGEGSRLTVL.